This T cell receptor beta chain was documented in a study of cytomegalovirus exposure and HLA in healthy donors. Notes on the study in general: TCR clusters originating in the first cohort tended to co-occur in the roughly 110 validation repertoires, according to a later analysis.

The method was immunoSEQ multiplex PCR; TCRdb's version includes in-frame clones alone and lacks a portion of them. The sample carries 100,000 to 150,000 clones, approximately 88% recorded once. With 1 base removed from V and 9 bases from J, the gap between germline ends came to 7 bases. CDR3 length: 12 amino acids. The V gene's germline CDR1 is LNHDA and CDR2 SQIVND (reference sequence). As to this clone: Its antigen is undetermined.

The receptor's source is a woman younger than 35 in good health and CMV-seronegative. The chain uses TRBV19 and TRBJ1-5; D remains unclear. Sequencing was carried out using PBMCs. CDR3 DNA sequence: TGTGCCAGTAGTATAGCAACTGGGCCCCAGCATTTT. Translated: CASSIATGPQHF.